The 14 T cell receptor beta chains given below trace back to one sample, sequenced in a study of cytomegalovirus exposure and HLA in healthy donors. The primer mix had 60 Vbeta and 13 Jbeta primers. Sequencing was performed with immunoSEQ multiplex PCR; in TCRdb, only in-frame clones are kept and a portion is missing. The sample includes more than 50,000 clones, approximately 71% of them seen just once. Material: PBMCs. These receptors originate from a man aged 35-49 years in good health and CMV-seropositive.

The chain uses TRBV2 and TRBJ2-7; 8 positions match TRBD1. The CDR3 covers 15 residues. With V trimmed by 0 bases and J by 6 bases, 7 bases remained unmatched. The germline CDR1 and CDR2 sequences are SNHLY and FYNNEI. CDR3 region: CASSEADRGGFEQYF. Here the CDR3 DNA reads TGTGCCAGCAGTGAAGCTGACAGGGGAGGATTCGAGCAGTACTTC. The full variable domain, its missing parts supplied by reference TRBV2 and TRBJ2-7, is EPEVTQTPSHQVTQMGQEVILRCVPISNHLYFYWYRQILGQKVEFLVSFYNNEISEKSEIFDDQFSVERPDGSNFTLKIRSTKLEDSAMYFCASSEADRGGFEQYFGPGTRLTVT.

The chain couples TRBV7-2 to TRBJ1-2; D remains ambiguous. V was clipped by 5 bases and J by 4 bases, with 14 bases between them. This CDR3 has 14 residues. Germline values: CDR1 SGHTA, CDR2 FQGNSA. The DNA for the CDR3 is TGTGCCAGCAGCCCAATGGCCAGTTCCTATGGCTACACCTTC. Amino acid sequence: CASSPMASSYGYTF. The entire variable domain, with the rest obtained from reference TRBV7-2 and TRBJ1-2, is as follows: GAGVSQSPSNKVTEKGKDVELRCDPISGHTALYWYRQSLGQGLEFLIYFQGNSAPDKSGLPSDRFSAERTGGSVSTLTIQRTQQEDSAVYLCASSPMASSYGYTFGSGTRLTVV.

The sample holds a few counts of this clone. CDR3 sequence reads: CASSLRPTGDRNTEAFF. For the CDR3, the DNA is TGTGCCAGCAGTTTACGCCCGACAGGGGACAGGAACACTGAAGCTTTCTTT. The rearrangement links TRBV28 to TRBJ1-1; 8 nucleotides match TRBD1. CDR3 length: 17 residues. Germline V gene sequence: CDR1 MDHEN, CDR2 SYDVKM. The ends lost 2 bases at V and 1 base at J; junction bases unmatched: 9.

CDR3 amino acids: CASSHWTGVSGANVLTF. CDR3 DNA sequence: TGTGCCAGTAGTCATTGGACAGGGGTCTCTGGGGCCAACGTCCTGACTTTC. The genes are TRBV19 and TRBJ2-6; 9 nucleotides agree with TRBD1. Germline lookup yields CDR1 LNHDA and CDR2 SQIVND (reference sequence). CDR3 length: 17 residues. The ends lost 5 bases at V and 0 bases at J; junction bases unmatched: 5.

This clone was observed a single time. Sequence at one end of the junction differs from germline and may be a read error. The V call is TRBV7-7, the J call TRBJ2-1; 11 positions agree with TRBD2. The CDR3 has 15 amino acids. Germline CDR1 and CDR2: SSHAT and FNYEAQ (reference sequence). CDR3 nucleotide sequence: TGTGCTAGCAGCCAACTAGCGGGGGAGAATTATGAGCAGTTCTTC. Translating gives CASSQLAGENYEQFF.

The V call is TRBV18, the J call TRBJ1-1; 9 bases match TRBD1. The CDR3 length is 16 residues. V lost 3 bases to trimming and J lost 1 base; unmatched junction nucleotides: 6. Germline loops: CDR1 KGHSH, CDR2 LQKENI. The CDR3 protein is CASSPLGQGKNTEAFF. CDR3 nucleotide sequence: TGTGCCAGCTCACCCCTGGGACAGGGAAAGAACACTGAAGCTTTCTTT.

The rearrangement uses TRBV5-1 and TRBJ2-2, with 7 bases that match TRBD1. CDR1 is SGHRS and CDR2 is YFSETQ in the germline V gene. The CDR3 is made up of 14 amino acids. V was clipped by 4 bases and J by 4 bases; unmatched bases: 4. The CDR3 spells CASSKTGSTGELFF. The CDR3 DNA follows: TGCGCCAGCAGCAAGACAGGGTCCACCGGGGAGCTGTTTTTT.

Only one count was recorded for this clone. The chain employs TRBV23-1 and TRBJ2-7; D not resolved. TRBV23-1 counts as an open reading frame of uncertain function. This CDR3 region has 12 residues. Trimming stripped 6 bases from V and 4 bases from J, with 10 bases between. This CDR3 is CASRHPRYEQYF. CDR3 in DNA: TGCGCCAGCAGGCACCCCAGGTACGAGCAGTACTTC.

Of note for this clone: At the DNA level, this CDR3 is encoded by other sequences in the same sample as well. The chain uses TRBV6-1 and TRBJ1-3, with a weak D call TRBD1 (5 bases). Germline assignment: CDR1 MNHNS and CDR2 SASEGT. The CDR3 length is 14 residues. Trimming cost V 9 bases and J 4 bases, with 16 bases left between them. As DNA, the CDR3 is TGTGCCAGTCGACTAGGGGTGGAAGGAAACACCATATATTTT. Translated: CASRLGVEGNTIYF.

The CDR3 DNA reads as TGCGCCAGCAGCTTAACACAGAACACTGAAGCTTTCTTT. This codes for CASSLTQNTEAFF. The V gene is TRBV5-1, the J gene TRBJ1-1; no reliable D call. Germline CDR1 SGHRS, CDR2 YFSETQ. The length of the CDR3 is 13 residues. The ends were cut back, 2 bases at V and 1 base at J, with 6 bases in the middle. Full variable domain (rest looked up from reference TRBV5-1 and TRBJ1-1): KAGVTQTPRYLIKTRGQQVTLSCSPISGHRSVSWYQQTPGQGLQFLFEYFSETQRNKGNFPGRFSGRQFSNSRSEMNVSTLELGDSALYLCASSLTQNTEAFFGQGTRLTVV.

The chain is built from TRBV5-1 and TRBJ1-3; possibly TRBD1 for D (5 bases). Germline V CDR1 and CDR2: SGHRS, YFSETQ. The CDR3 is made up of 18 amino acids. Trimming removed 0 bases from V and 0 bases from J, with 16 bases in between. The CDR3 bases are TGCGCCAGCAGCTTGGTTAGAAGGGGCTTAAGCTCTGGAAACACCATATATTTT. Its translation is CASSLVRRGLSSGNTIYF.

The J gene is TRBJ1-5, the V gene TRBV6-6; maybe TRBD1 (5 bases). Trimming stripped 2 bases from V and 7 bases from J, with 15 bases between. CDR3 length equals 15 residues. Germline V lookup: CDR1 MNHNY, CDR2 SVGAGI (reference sequence). CDR3 protein: CASSYEAGSWQPQHF. As DNA, the CDR3 is TGTGCCAGCAGTTACGAGGCAGGGTCTTGGCAGCCCCAGCATTTT.

The chain is built from TRBV30 and TRBJ2-2; 7 nucleotides agree with TRBD1. V lost 3 bases, J lost 4 bases, and 5 bases stayed unmatched. From germline, CDR1 is GTSNPN and CDR2 SVGIG (reference sequence). The CDR3 is 14 amino acids. The CDR3 spells CAWRTGPGTGELFF. CDR3 in DNA: TGTGCCTGGAGGACAGGGCCGGGCACCGGGGAGCTGTTTTTT.

The chain carries TRBV25-1 and TRBJ1-4; the D is unclear. The CDR3 length is 14 residues. V dropped 9 bases and J dropped 8 bases, with 19 bases sitting between them. Germline assignment: CDR1 MGHDK and CDR2 SYGVNS. CDR3 in amino acids: CASREEGEAEKLFF. The CDR3 DNA is TGTGCCAGTCGGGAGGAGGGCGAGGCCGAAAAACTGTTTTTT.